Below are 4 T cell receptor beta chains sequenced from a single sample in a study of metastatic and nonmetastatic thyroid tumors (dated by TCRdb to 2020 to 2021). Before undergoing thyroid surgery, none of the patients had been given any kind of treatment. Receptor amplification or capture employed PCR. The sequencer listed for this sample is Illumina HiSeq 4000. Clones were called with MiXCR by TCRdb after fastp trimmed the public reads at Q25, and only in-frame beta chains were retained. The sample yields 30,000 to 40,000 clones; 35% were counted once. Roughly 22% of the sample rests with the top ten. Sample: tumor tissue. These receptors came from a female donor with papillary thyroid cancer or a benign thyroid nodule (not recorded which). Some clones in this sample may be carry-over from other donors' samples.

The V gene is TRBV19, the J gene TRBJ1-2; 10 bases fit TRBD1. CDR3 size: 16 residues. The germline V gene encodes CDR1 LNHDA and CDR2 SQIVND (reference sequence). V lost 5 bases and J lost 0; bases outside the gene matches: 6. The CDR3 is CASSPRQGATNYGYTF. CDR3 coding DNA: TGTGCCAGTAGTCCACGACAGGGGGCCACTAACTATGGCTACACCTTC. The full variable domain, with the rest looked up from reference TRBV19 and TRBJ1-2, is DGGITQSPKYLFRKEGQNVTLSCEQNLNHDAMYWYRQDPGQGLRLIYYSQIVNDFQKGDIAEGYSVSREKKESFPLTVTSAQKNPTAFYLCASSPRQGATNYGYTFGSGTRLTVV.

V gene TRBV19 combines with J gene TRBJ1-3; D unresolved. Trimming removed 3 bases at V and 2 bases at J, with 8 bases between. The CDR3 extends over 14 amino acids. In germline, CDR1 is LNHDA, CDR2 SQIVND (reference sequence). This CDR3 is CASSIYGAGNTIYF. The CDR3 DNA sequence: TGTGCCAGTAGTATTTATGGGGCTGGAAACACCATATATTTT.

This chain links TRBV6-1 with TRBJ2-1; TRBD2 might be the D (5 bases). Per germline, CDR1 MNHNS and CDR2 SASEGT. Trimming took 6 bases from V and 8 from J, leaving 11 bases between them. CDR3 length: 12 residues. CDR3: CASRSSGDEQFF. The CDR3 DNA sequence: TGTGCCAGCAGATCCAGCGGCGATGAGCAGTTCTTC.

This clone showed up just a few times. The J gene is TRBJ1-6, the V gene TRBV30; 8 positions match TRBD1. J gave up 8 bases and V 1 base, and 4 bases lay outside the gene matches. Germline CDR1 GTSNPN, CDR2 SVGIG (reference sequence). This CDR3 is built from 14 residues. The CDR3 DNA follows: TGTGCCTGGAGTGCAGGACAGGGCCATTCACCCCTCCACTTT. Translation gives CAWSAGQGHSPLHF.